The 24 T cell receptor beta chains below all came from one sample that was sequenced in a study of blood T cell repertoires in COVID-19. Sequenced by immunoSEQ multiplex PCR; TCRdb stores in-frame clones only, minus some. Of over 250,000 clones in the sample, about 87% were seen once. The specimen was peripheral blood. These receptors were collected from a woman in her forties who had recovered from COVID-19.

The CDR3 nucleotides are TGTGCCACCGCCGCGGGACAGTCCTACGAGCAGTACTTC. Translated: CATAAGQSYEQYF. The J gene is TRBJ2-7, the V gene TRBV2; tentative D call: TRBD1 (7 bases). Trimming stripped 10 bases from V and 1 base from J, with 14 bases between. The CDR3 has 13 amino acids. Looked up from germline, CDR1 is SNHLY and CDR2 is FYNNEI. Filled out from reference TRBV2 and TRBJ2-7, the complete variable domain reads EPEVTQTPSHQVTQMGQEVILRCVPISNHLYFYWYRQILGQKVEFLVSFYNNEISEKSEIFDDQFSVERPDGSNFTLKIRSTKLEDSAMYFCATAAGQSYEQYFGPGTRLTVT.

The chain couples TRBV7-9 to TRBJ1-5, with 7 bases aligning to TRBD1. This CDR3 has 13 residues. J gave up 6 bases and V 1 base, and 0 bases lay outside the gene matches. Germline V gene sequence: CDR1 SEHNR, CDR2 FQNEAQ (reference sequence). The CDR3 bases are TGTGCCAGCAGCTTAGGACAGGGTCAGCCCCAGCATTTT. It yields the protein CASSLGQGQPQHF. Drawing the rest from reference TRBV7-9 and TRBJ1-5, the complete variable domain is DTGVSQNPRHKITKRGQNVTFRCDPISEHNRLYWYRQTLGQGPEFLTYFQNEAQLEKSRLLSDRFSAERPKGSFSTLEIQRTEQGDSAMYLCASSLGQGQPQHFGDGTRLSIL.

This clone was counted a single time. This chain links TRBV7-9 with TRBJ1-3; D gene uncertain. With 5 bases removed from V and 0 bases from J, the gap between germline ends came to 8 bases. The length of the CDR3 is 14 residues. Germline V gene sequence: CDR1 SEHNR, CDR2 FQNEAQ (reference sequence). The CDR3 reads CASSRGISGNTIYF. CDR3 bases: TGTGCCAGCAGCAGAGGGATCTCTGGAAACACCATATATTTT.

The chain has TRBV6-1 and TRBJ1-6; 8 bases are a match to TRBD1. This CDR3 has 16 residues. CDR1 and CDR2 from the germline V gene are MNHNS and SASEGT. J lost 9 bases, V lost 0 bases, and 7 bases had no gene match. CDR3 DNA sequence: TGTGCCAGCAGTGAAGCGCAGGGGGCGGTAGGTTCACCCCTCCACTTT. Its translation is CASSEAQGAVGSPLHF.

The V gene is TRBV19, the J gene TRBJ1-2, with D perhaps TRBD1 (5 bases). CDR3 length: 14 residues. CDR1 and CDR2 (germline): LNHDA, SQIVND (reference sequence). Trimming cost V 7 bases and J 1 base, with 13 bases left between them. The CDR3 loop is CASTRSRVNYGYTF. The CDR3 coding sequence is TGTGCCAGTACCCGGTCCAGGGTTAACTATGGCTACACCTTC.

J is TRBJ1-4 and V is TRBV5-1, with TRBD1 identical over 8 bases. In germline, CDR1 is SGHRS, CDR2 YFSETQ. CDR3 length: 12 residues. V dropped 2 bases and J dropped 12; count of bases not matched to a gene: 3. The CDR3 DNA follows: TGCGCCAGCAGCTTCTTACAGGGGGAACTGTTTTTT. Translation gives CASSFLQGELFF.

This clone has a single count. This chain links TRBV2 with TRBJ1-5; 7 positions match TRBD1. Looked up from germline, CDR1 is SNHLY and CDR2 is FYNNEI. This CDR3 region has 18 residues. The ends lost 5 bases at V and 2 bases at J; junction bases unmatched: 15. The CDR3 DNA sequence: TGTGCCAGCAGTCCCACCTTTGACAGGGTCCCTGGCAATCAGCCCCAGCATTTT. Translation: CASSPTFDRVPGNQPQHF.

This chain joins TRBV12-3 or TRBV12-4 and TRBJ1-3; unclear D gene. This CDR3 has 12 amino acids. Trimming pared 3 bases from V and 7 bases from J, leaving 7 bases between. CDR3 region: CASSFSSNTIYF. The CDR3 DNA sequence: TGTGCCAGCAGTTTTTCGTCGAACACCATATATTTT.

The V and J genes are TRBV7-9 and TRBJ2-7, with D possibly being TRBD2 (5 bases). The CDR3 contains 16 residues. Trimming stripped 1 base from V and 3 bases from J, with 16 bases between. Germline V CDR1 and CDR2: SEHNR, FQNEAQ (reference sequence). For the CDR3, the DNA is TGTGCCAGCAGCTTAGGAAACTCCGAGGGATACTACGAGCAGTACTTC. This encodes CASSLGNSEGYYEQYF. The full variable domain, its missing parts supplied by reference TRBV7-9 and TRBJ2-7, is DTGVSQNPRHKITKRGQNVTFRCDPISEHNRLYWYRQTLGQGPEFLTYFQNEAQLEKSRLLSDRFSAERPKGSFSTLEIQRTEQGDSAMYLCASSLGNSEGYYEQYFGPGTRLTVT.

The chain combines TRBV7-2 with TRBJ1-2; tentative D call: TRBD1 (6 bases). The CDR3 consists of 12 residues. Trimming removed 1 base from V and 9 bases from J, with 9 bases in between. Germline CDR1 and CDR2: SGHTA and FQGNSA. The CDR3 loop reads CASSLGRGRYTF. As DNA, the CDR3 is TGTGCCAGCAGCTTAGGCAGGGGACGCTACACCTTC.

This sequence joins TRBV15 and TRBJ1-6; D gene ambiguous. Germline CDR1 LNHNV, CDR2 YYDKDF (reference sequence). V was trimmed by 1 base and J by 7 bases, leaving 8 bases between them. The CDR3 covers 14 residues. The CDR3 loop reads CATSRVTENSPLHF. DNA for the CDR3: TGTGCCACCAGCAGAGTAACAGAGAATTCACCCCTCCACTTT.

This clone showed up just once. This chain's CDR3 is CASAAGGLWDEQFF. The CDR3 DNA reads as TGTGCCAGCGCAGCGGGGGGACTCTGGGATGAGCAGTTCTTC. The chain uses TRBV7-9 and TRBJ2-1; 9 bases line up with TRBD2. CDR1 SEHNR and CDR2 FQNEAQ come from the germline V gene (reference sequence). The CDR3 is 14 amino acids. J was trimmed by 8 bases and V by 8 bases; bases with no gene match: 10.

For this clone: Other DNA sequences in this sample translate to the same CDR3. The V call is TRBV5-1, the J call TRBJ2-1, with 7 bases lining up with TRBD2. Losses at the gene ends were 0 bases for V and 3 bases for J; bases not matched to a gene: 3. The CDR3 sequence is 15 residues long. Germline V CDR1 and CDR2: SGHRS, YFSETQ. CDR3 amino acids: CASSLGLADYNEQFF. In DNA form, the CDR3 reads TGCGCCAGCAGCTTGGGGCTAGCGGACTACAATGAGCAGTTCTTC.

The chain carries TRBV30 and TRBJ1-6, with 9 bases lining up with TRBD1. The CDR3 sequence is 15 residues long. After removal of 1 base from V and 7 bases from J, the junction contained 5 bases not matched to a gene. The germline V gene has CDR1 GTSNPN and CDR2 SVGIG (reference sequence). CDR3 residues: CAWSEGQGWNSPLHF. CDR3 in DNA: TGTGCCTGGAGTGAAGGACAGGGGTGGAATTCACCCCTCCACTTT.

This clone was counted once. V is TRBV4-3 and J is TRBJ2-1, with D possibly TRBD2 on 6 matching bases. CDR1 and CDR2 (germline): LGHNA, YSLEER. The CDR3 length is 16 residues. The ends were cut back, 4 bases at V and 5 bases at J, with 18 bases in the middle. The CDR3 loop is CASSPTGGTVNNEQFF. The CDR3 DNA reads TGCGCCAGCAGCCCTACGGGCGGGACGGTTAACAATGAGCAGTTCTTC.

The chain recombines TRBV4-3 with TRBJ1-6; D unclear. Germline CDR1 LGHNA, CDR2 YSLEER. V lost 4 bases to trimming and J lost 4 bases, with 14 bases between them. This CDR3 has 16 amino acids. The DNA of the CDR3 is TGCGCCAGCAGCCCCGCGGGCCTCCTATATAATTCACCCCTCCACTTT. Amino acids: CASSPAGLLYNSPLHF.

The V gene is TRBV5-6, the J gene TRBJ2-7; TRBD1 matches 7 bases. CDR3 length: 13 amino acids. Trimming removed 6 bases from V and 0 bases from J; junction bases left unmatched: 3. Germline V gene sequence: CDR1 SGHDT, CDR2 YYEEEE. The CDR3 reads CASTGDSSYEQYF. CDR3 in DNA: TGTGCCAGCACCGGGGACAGCTCCTACGAGCAGTACTTC.

This rearrangement joins TRBV5-4 to TRBJ2-3; the D gene is possibly TRBD2 (5 bases). Germline assignment: CDR1 SGHNT and CDR2 YYREEE (reference sequence). This CDR3 has 16 residues. V dropped 0 bases and J dropped 4 bases, with 15 bases sitting between them. The CDR3 bases are TGTGCCAGCAGCTTGGCTACGGACTTTGGATCAGATACGCAGTATTTT. Translating it yields CASSLATDFGSDTQYF.

This chain uses TRBV4-3 with TRBJ2-7; 12 bases line up with TRBD2. V trimming: 5 bases; J trimming: 3 bases; junction bases outside the gene matches: 5. This CDR3 spans 15 amino acids. Germline V CDR1 and CDR2: LGHNA, YSLEER. CDR3 sequence: CASSALTSGSYEQYF. For the CDR3, the DNA is TGCGCCAGCAGCGCGCTGACTAGCGGGAGCTACGAGCAGTACTTC.

The gene calls are TRBV9 and TRBJ2-1, with TRBD1 matching over 8 bases. Trimming at V came to 4 bases and at J to 5 bases, leaving 5 bases not matched to a gene. The CDR3 loop spans 14 amino acids. Germline loops: CDR1 SGDLS, CDR2 YYNGEE. CDR3 DNA sequence: TGTGCCAGCAGCCCTGGACAGGGTGACAATGAGCAGTTCTTC. The encoded protein is CASSPGQGDNEQFF.

The chain carries TRBV5-1 and TRBJ2-7; 7 nucleotides agree with TRBD1. CDR1 SGHRS and CDR2 YFSETQ come from the germline V gene. The V gene end was trimmed by 7 bases and the J gene end by 3 bases; junction bases not matched to a gene: 10. CDR3 length: 14 amino acids. CDR3 in amino acids: CASSAQGFSYEQYF. For the CDR3, the DNA is TGCGCCAGCTCAGCACAGGGGTTTAGCTACGAGCAGTACTTC.

The chain links TRBV2 to TRBJ2-3; TRBD1 matches at 10 bases. CDR3 length: 17 amino acids. Per the germline V gene, CDR1 is SNHLY and CDR2 is FYNNEI. Germline trimming cut 3 bases from V and 3 bases from J; bases unmatched to any gene: 9. This chain's CDR3 is CASSDTRGQGRTDTQYF. CDR3 nucleotides: TGTGCCAGCAGTGACACAAGGGGACAGGGGAGGACAGATACGCAGTATTTT.

The chain recombines TRBV6-5 with TRBJ2-7; 7 positions match TRBD2. CDR3 length: 14 amino acids. Germline V gene sequence: CDR1 MNHEY, CDR2 SVGAGI. Trimming cost V 8 bases and J 6 bases; bases outside gene matches: 13. The chain's CDR3 is CASVTGGNLLEQYF. The CDR3 bases are TGTGCCAGCGTAACGGGGGGAAATCTTCTCGAGCAGTACTTC.

This rearrangement joins TRBV30 to TRBJ1-5; D possibly corresponds to TRBD1 (5 bases). Between the trimmed V and J ends, which lost 5 bases and 6 bases, there was a span of 20 bases. The germline gives CDR1 GTSNPN, CDR2 SVGIG (reference sequence). This CDR3 contains 15 residues. The CDR3 loop is CAWGEENYGGQPQHF. CDR3 bases: TGTGCCTGGGGGGAGGAAAACTACGGGGGTCAGCCCCAGCATTTT. Complete variable domain (other parts from reference TRBV30 and TRBJ1-5): SQTIHQWPATLVQPVGSPLSLECTVEGTSNPNLYWYRQAAGRGLQLLFYSVGIGQISSEVPQNLSASRPQDRQFILSSKKLLLSDSGFYLCAWGEENYGGQPQHFGDGTRLSIL.